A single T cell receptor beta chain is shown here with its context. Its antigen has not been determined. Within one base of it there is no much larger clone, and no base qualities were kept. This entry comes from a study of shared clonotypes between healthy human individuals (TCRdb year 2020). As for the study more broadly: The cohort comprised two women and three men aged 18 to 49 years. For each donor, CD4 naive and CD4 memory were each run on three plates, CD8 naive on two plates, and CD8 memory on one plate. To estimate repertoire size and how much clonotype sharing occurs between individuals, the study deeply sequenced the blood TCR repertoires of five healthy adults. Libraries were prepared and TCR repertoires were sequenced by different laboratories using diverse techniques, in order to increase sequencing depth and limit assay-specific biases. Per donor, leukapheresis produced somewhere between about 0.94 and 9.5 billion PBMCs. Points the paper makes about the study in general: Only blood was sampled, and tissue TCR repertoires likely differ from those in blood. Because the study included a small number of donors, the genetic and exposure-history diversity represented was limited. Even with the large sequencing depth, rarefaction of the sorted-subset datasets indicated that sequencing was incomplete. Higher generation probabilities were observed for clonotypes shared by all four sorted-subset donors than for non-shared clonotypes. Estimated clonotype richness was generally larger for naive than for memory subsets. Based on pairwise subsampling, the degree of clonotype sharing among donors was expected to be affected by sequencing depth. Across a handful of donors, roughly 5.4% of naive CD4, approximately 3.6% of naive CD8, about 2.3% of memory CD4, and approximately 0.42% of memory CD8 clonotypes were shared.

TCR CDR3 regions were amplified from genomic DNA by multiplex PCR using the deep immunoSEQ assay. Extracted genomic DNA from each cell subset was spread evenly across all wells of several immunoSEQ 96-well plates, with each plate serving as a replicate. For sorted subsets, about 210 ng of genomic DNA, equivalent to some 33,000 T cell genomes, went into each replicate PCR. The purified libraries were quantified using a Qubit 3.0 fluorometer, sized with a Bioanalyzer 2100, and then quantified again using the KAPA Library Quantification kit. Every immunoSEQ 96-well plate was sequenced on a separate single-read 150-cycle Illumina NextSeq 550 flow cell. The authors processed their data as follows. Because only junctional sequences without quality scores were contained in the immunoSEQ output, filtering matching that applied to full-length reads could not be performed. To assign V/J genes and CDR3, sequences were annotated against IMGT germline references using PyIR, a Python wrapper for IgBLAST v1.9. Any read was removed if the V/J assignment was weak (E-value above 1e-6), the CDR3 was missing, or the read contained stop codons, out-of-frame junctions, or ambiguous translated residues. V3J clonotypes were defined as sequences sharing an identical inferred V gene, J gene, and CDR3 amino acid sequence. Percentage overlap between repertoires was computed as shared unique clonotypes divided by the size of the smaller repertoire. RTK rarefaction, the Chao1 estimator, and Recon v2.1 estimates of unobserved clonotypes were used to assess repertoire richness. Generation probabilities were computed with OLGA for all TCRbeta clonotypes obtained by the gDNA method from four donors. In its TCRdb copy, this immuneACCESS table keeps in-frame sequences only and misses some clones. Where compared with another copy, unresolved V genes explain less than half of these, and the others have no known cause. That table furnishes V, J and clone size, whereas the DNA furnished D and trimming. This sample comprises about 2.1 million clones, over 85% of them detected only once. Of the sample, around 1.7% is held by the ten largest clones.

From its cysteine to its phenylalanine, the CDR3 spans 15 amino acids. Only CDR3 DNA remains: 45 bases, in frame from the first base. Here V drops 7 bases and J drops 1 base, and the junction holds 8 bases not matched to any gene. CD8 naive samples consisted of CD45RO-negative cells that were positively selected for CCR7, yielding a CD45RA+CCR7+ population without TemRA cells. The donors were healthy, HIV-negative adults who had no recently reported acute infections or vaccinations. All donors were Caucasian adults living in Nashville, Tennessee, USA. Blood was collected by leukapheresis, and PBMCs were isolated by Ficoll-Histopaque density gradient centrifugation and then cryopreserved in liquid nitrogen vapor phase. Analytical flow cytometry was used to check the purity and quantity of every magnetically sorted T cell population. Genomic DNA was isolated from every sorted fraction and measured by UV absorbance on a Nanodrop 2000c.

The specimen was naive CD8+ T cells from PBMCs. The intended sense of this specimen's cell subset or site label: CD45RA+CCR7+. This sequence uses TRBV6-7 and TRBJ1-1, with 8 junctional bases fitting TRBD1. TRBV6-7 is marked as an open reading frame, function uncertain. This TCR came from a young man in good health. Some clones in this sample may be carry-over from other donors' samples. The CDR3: CASTGQGRRNTEAFF. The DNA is TGTGCCAGCACCGGACAGGGTAGGCGGAACACTGAAGCTTTCTTT.